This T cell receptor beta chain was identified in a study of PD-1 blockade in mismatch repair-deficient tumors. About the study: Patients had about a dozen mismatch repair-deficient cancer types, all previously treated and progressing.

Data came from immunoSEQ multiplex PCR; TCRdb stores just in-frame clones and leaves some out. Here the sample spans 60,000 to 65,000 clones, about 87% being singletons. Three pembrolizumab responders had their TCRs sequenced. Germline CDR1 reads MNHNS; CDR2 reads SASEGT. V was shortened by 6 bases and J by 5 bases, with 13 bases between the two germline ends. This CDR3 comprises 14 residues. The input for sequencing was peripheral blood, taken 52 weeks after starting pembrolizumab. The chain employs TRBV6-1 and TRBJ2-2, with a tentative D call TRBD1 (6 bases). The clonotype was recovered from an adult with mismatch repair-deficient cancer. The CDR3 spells CASREQGRTGELFF. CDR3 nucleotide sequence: TGTGCCAGCAGGGAACAGGGTAGGACCGGGGAGCTGTTTTTT.